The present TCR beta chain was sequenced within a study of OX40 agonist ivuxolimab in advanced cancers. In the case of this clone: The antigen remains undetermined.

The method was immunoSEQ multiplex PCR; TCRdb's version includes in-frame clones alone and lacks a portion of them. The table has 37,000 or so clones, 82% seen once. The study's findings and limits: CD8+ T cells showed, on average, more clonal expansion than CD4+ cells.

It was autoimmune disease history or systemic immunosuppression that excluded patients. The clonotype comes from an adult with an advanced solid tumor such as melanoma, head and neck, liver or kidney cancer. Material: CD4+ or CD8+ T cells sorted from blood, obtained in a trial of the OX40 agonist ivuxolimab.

The DNA for the CDR3 is TGTGCCAGCAGTCCGGGGTCGAGTACCGGAAACACCATATATTTT. The encoded protein is CASSPGSSTGNTIYF. This chain joins TRBV6-1 and TRBJ1-3, with D unclear. The CDR3 has 15 amino acids. V lost 5 bases to trimming and J lost 4 bases, with 15 bases between them. Germline-derived CDR1 and CDR2 are MNHNS and SASEGT.